In this sample, the clone carrying this T cell receptor beta chain turned up many times. Antigen specificity is unknown. TCRdb recomputed calls from the multiplex PCR reads with MiXCR, one row per CDR3 protein. Among more than 85,000 distinct CDR3 sequences listed, around 20% were seen once. The data stem from a study of breast tumors, draining lymph nodes, adjacent tissues. This CDR3 has 13 residues. Trimming stripped 7 bases from V and 4 bases from J, with 13 bases between. Germline V gene lookup returns CDR1 MNHNY and CDR2 SVGAGI (reference sequence). General study results and limits: Tumors had less TCR diversity than lymph nodes, more than nontumor tissue. That most tumor T cells come from lymph nodes remained unproven.

Breast cancer patients provided tissue from their axillary draining lymph nodes. Source material: axillary lymph node tissue. V and J are TRBV6-6 and TRBJ1-2, with D possibly matching TRBD1 (6 bases). The TCR originated in a female donor with breast cancer. Some clones in this sample may be carry-over from other donors' samples. CDR3: CASTQGPGYGYTF. CDR3 nucleotides: TGTGCCAGCACTCAGGGGCCGGGCTATGGCTACACCTTC.